These 24 T cell receptor beta chains share one sample of origin, sequenced in a study of Graves' ophthalmopathy and Graves' hyperthyroidism. CDR3 regions of TCR beta were amplified from RNA transcripts. Scientists carried out first-round RT-PCR using HTBI primers and then a second-round multiplex PCR. MiXCR was run by TCRdb on the multiplex PCR reads, yielding one entry per CDR3 protein. Among 650,000 to 900,000 distinct CDR3 sequences listed, around 40% were seen once. Material: peripheral blood. The receptors stem from an adult man with Graves' ophthalmopathy.

Details on this clonotype: The junction and the germline gene differ at one end; a read error may be behind it. The chain uses TRBV7-2 and TRBJ2-5; tentatively, D is TRBD1 or TRBD2 (6 bases each). Looked up from germline, CDR1 is SGHTA and CDR2 is FQGNSA. The CDR3 is 14 amino acids. DNA of the CDR3: TGTGCCAGCAGCCCCCCAGGGGTACGGGAGACCCGGTACTTC. Amino acids: CASSPPGVRETRYF.

Comments on this clonotype: A much bigger clone sits one base away, suggesting this may be a read error. V usage is TRBV2 and J usage is TRBJ1-1, with D perhaps matching TRBD1 (5 bases). V lost 7 bases to trimming and J lost 0 bases, with 18 bases between them. CDR3 length: 16 residues. Germline V CDR1 and CDR2: SNHLY, FYNNEI. The CDR3 nucleotides read TGTGCCAGCACTCTCTTGGGGGTCGTTGTGAACACTGAAGCTTTCTTT. Translation: CASTLLGVVVNTEAFF.

This clonotype has only a few counts. The chain is built from TRBV20-1 and TRBJ2-6; TRBD2 agrees at 7 bases. Germline trimming cut 6 bases from V and 2 bases from J; bases unmatched to any gene: 4. The CDR3 is made up of 14 amino acids. In germline, CDR1 is DFQATT, CDR2 SNEGSKA (reference sequence). CDR3 sequence: CSAQSGTGANVLTF. The CDR3 nucleotides read TGCAGTGCCCAGAGCGGGACTGGGGCCAACGTCCTGACTTTC.

This clonotype has only a few counts. The chain uses TRBV20-1 and TRBJ2-7; TRBD1 matches at 7 bases. J lost 7 bases, V lost 1 base, and 10 bases had no gene match. Germline CDR1 is DFQATT and CDR2 is SNEGSKA (reference sequence). The CDR3 sequence is 14 residues long. The CDR3 sequence is CSARVLGGEVEQYF. CDR3 sequence (DNA): TGCAGTGCTAGAGTCCTAGGGGGCGAGGTGGAGCAGTACTTC.

V gene TRBV2 combines with J gene TRBJ1-2; possibly TRBD1 for D (5 bases). The germline gives CDR1 SNHLY, CDR2 FYNNEI. V shed 3 bases and J shed 4 bases, with 12 bases lying between them. The CDR3 has 14 amino acids. CDR3 bases: TGTGCCAGCAGTGAGTCATGGGGGTCCTATGGCTACACCTTC. Residues: CASSESWGSYGYTF.

In its sample, this clonotype was seen many times. The chain is built from TRBV15 and TRBJ2-7; D unresolved. Germline V gene sequence: CDR1 LNHNV, CDR2 YYDKDF (reference sequence). This CDR3 is 13 amino acids long. V was clipped by 6 bases and J by 4 bases, with 13 bases between them. As DNA, the CDR3 is TGTGCCACCAGTCTTGGACCGTCGTACGAGCAGTACTTC. Its translation: CATSLGPSYEQYF.

This clonotype has more than one count but fewer than ten. The V gene is TRBV6-5, the J gene TRBJ1-2; D possibly corresponds to TRBD1 (6 bases). Between the trimmed V and J ends, which lost 7 bases and 6 bases, there was a span of 21 bases. This CDR3 spans 15 amino acids. Germline V CDR1 and CDR2: MNHEY, SVGAGI. The CDR3 sequence is CASTRTGTSGDGYTF. CDR3 DNA: TGTGCCAGCACCCGAACCGGGACCTCAGGGGATGGCTACACCTTC.

V is TRBV5-1 and J is TRBJ1-3; D is unclear. Germline V gives CDR1 SGHRS, CDR2 YFSETQ. This CDR3 has 15 amino acids. Trimming removed 7 bases at V and 0 bases at J, with 14 bases between. CDR3 residues: CASQERPFSGNTIYF. In nucleotides, the CDR3 is TGCGCCAGCCAGGAACGGCCTTTCTCTGGAAACACCATATATTTT.

This clonotype was recorded a few times. V and J are TRBV5-4 and TRBJ2-5; 12 nucleotides line up with TRBD1. With V trimmed by 4 bases and J by 5 bases, 9 bases remained unmatched. The CDR3 runs to 16 residues. CDR1 and CDR2 from the germline V gene are SGHNT and YYREEE (reference sequence). Here the CDR3 reads CASSGQPGQGAETQYF. The DNA for the CDR3 is TGTGCCAGCAGCGGCCAGCCGGGACAGGGGGCGGAGACCCAGTACTTC.

This clonotype occurred many times. This chain uses TRBV10-1 with TRBJ2-2; unclear D gene. The CDR3 contains 16 residues. CDR1 is WNHNN, CDR2 SYGVQD, per germline (reference sequence). Trimming stripped 0 bases from V and 3 bases from J, with 11 bases between. In nucleotides, the CDR3 is TGCGCCAGCAGTGAGTCCGGGCAGAGACACACCGGGGAGCTGTTTTTT. Residues: CASSESGQRHTGELFF.

For this clonotype: This clone may be a read error of a much larger clone one base away. J is TRBJ2-5 and V is TRBV29-1; 7 bases map to TRBD1. The CDR3 loop spans 12 amino acids. The V and J ends lost 7 bases and 9 bases, in that order; junction bases with no gene match: 11. The germline V gene encodes CDR1 SQVTM and CDR2 ANQGSEA. The CDR3 loop reads CSGTGDPEAQYF. The CDR3 DNA reads TGCAGCGGTACAGGGGATCCGGAGGCCCAGTACTTC.

J is TRBJ2-7 and V is TRBV7-2; D may correspond to TRBD1 or TRBD2 (5 bases each). The J call may be in error: the DNA end matches TRBJ2-1 better. This CDR3 has 14 amino acids. The V gene's germline CDR1 is SGHTA and CDR2 FQGNSA. The CDR3 loop reads CASSFWVRGDEQFF. As DNA, the CDR3 is TGTGCCAGCAGCTTCTGGGTTAGAGGGGATGAGCAGTTCTTC.

This clonotype was seen only once. V usage is TRBV30 and J usage is TRBJ1-5, with a tentative D call TRBD1 (6 bases). Trimming shortened V by 1 base and J by 0 bases, and 7 bases separated the two germline ends. Germline V gives CDR1 GTSNPN, CDR2 SVGIG (reference sequence). This CDR3 comprises 14 residues. The CDR3 is CAWSGGASNQPQHF. CDR3 in DNA: TGTGCCTGGAGTGGGGGGGCTAGCAATCAGCCCCAGCATTTT.

This clonotype was counted many times. This chain connects TRBV29-1 to TRBJ2-7, with 8 bases that match TRBD1. The CDR3 has 14 amino acids. V lost 4 bases to trimming and J lost 3 bases; unmatched junction nucleotides: 8. Germline CDR1 and CDR2: SQVTM and ANQGSEA. This CDR3 is CSVAGGTGIYEQYF. CDR3 in DNA: TGCAGCGTTGCCGGAGGGACAGGTATCTACGAGCAGTACTTC.

This clonotype was detected a few times. The chain has TRBV20-1 and TRBJ2-7, with 8 bases matching TRBD2. This CDR3 comprises 13 residues. CDR1 is DFQATT and CDR2 is SNEGSKA in the germline V gene (reference sequence). The CDR3 loop is CSVIPGLESEQYF. The CDR3 DNA is TGCAGCGTGATCCCGGGACTAGAAAGCGAGCAGTACTTC.

This clonotype has more than one count but fewer than ten. The CDR3 nucleotides are TGCGCCAGCAGCTTCGGGGGGATGGAAAAACTGTTTTTT. Protein product: CASSFGGMEKLFF. This chain joins TRBV5-1 and TRBJ1-4, with D perhaps TRBD1 (5 bases). This CDR3 has 13 amino acids. Deletions cut 2 bases from V and 8 bases from J, with 10 bases between. The germline V gene encodes CDR1 SGHRS and CDR2 YFSETQ.

The rearrangement joins TRBV6-1 to TRBJ1-5; D unresolved. The CDR3 sequence is 17 residues long. V lost 5 bases, J lost 4 bases, and 21 bases lay in between. Per the germline V gene, CDR1 is MNHNS and CDR2 is SASEGT. The CDR3 nucleotides are TGTGCCAGCAGTTACGTTTGGGAGGTGATTTCAAATCAGCCCCAGCATTTT. Amino acids: CASSYVWEVISNQPQHF.

The chain combines TRBV11-3 with TRBJ1-4, with 7 bases lining up with TRBD1. The J segment lost 6 bases and the V segment lost 5 bases, leaving 3 bases of the junction unmatched. The germline V gene encodes CDR1 SGHNT and CDR2 YENEEA. The CDR3 totals 13 residues. The CDR3 DNA is TGTGCCAGCAGCAAGGGACAGTATGAAAAACTGTTTTTT. Translated, it gives CASSKGQYEKLFF.

This clonotype was seen at least ten times. The chain joins TRBV10-3 to TRBJ2-5, with D perhaps matching TRBD2 (6 bases). V lost 4 bases and J 2 bases, leaving 8 bases between the germline ends. The CDR3 covers 13 residues. Germline loops: CDR1 ENHRY, CDR2 SYGVKD. CDR3 nucleotides: TGTGCCATCAGTGGAGGACTACAAGAGACCCAGTACTTC. It encodes CAISGGLQETQYF.

This clonotype was seen at least ten times. The V call is TRBV14, the J call TRBJ1-3; D is unclear. CDR1 and CDR2 (germline): SGHDN, FVKESK. The CDR3 spans 14 residues. With 0 bases removed from V and 0 bases from J, the gap between germline ends came to 3 bases. The CDR3 sequence is CASSQEPSGNTIYF. Here the CDR3 DNA reads TGTGCCAGCAGCCAAGAACCCTCTGGAAACACCATATATTTT.

This clonotype was counted ten times or more. The rearrangement uses TRBV7-9 and TRBJ2-7, with a tentative D call TRBD1 (5 bases). Germline assignment: CDR1 SEHNR and CDR2 FQNEAQ (reference sequence). V was pared by 2 bases and J by 6 bases, with 11 bases between. The CDR3 is 13 amino acids. CDR3 region: CASSLKAGSEQYF. CDR3 nucleotide sequence: TGTGCCAGCAGCTTAAAGGCAGGGTCCGAGCAGTACTTC.

The chain has TRBV25-1 and TRBJ1-4; D perhaps matches TRBD1 (6 bases). The V gene's germline CDR1 is MGHDK and CDR2 SYGVNS. V was pared by 2 bases and J by 7 bases, with 23 bases between. There are 18 residues in the CDR3. CDR3 coding DNA: TGTGCCAGCAGTGAAACTTGGGCCGTGGGGGCGCAGGTTGAAAAACTGTTTTTT. This translates into CASSETWAVGAQVEKLFF.

This chain joins TRBV7-2 and TRBJ1-6, with D unclear. Germline CDR1 reads SGHTA; CDR2 reads FQGNSA. The germline V and J ends were trimmed by 5 bases and 8 bases, with 25 bases remaining between them. This CDR3 spans 18 amino acids. CDR3 protein: CASSPSGFDIQWDSPLHF. CDR3 in DNA: TGTGCCAGCAGCCCTAGTGGGTTTGATATCCAGTGGGATTCACCCCTCCACTTT.

This clonotype was detected a few times. The chain carries TRBV5-1 and TRBJ2-5, with 10 bases fitting TRBD2. The CDR3 contains 16 residues. The V gene end was trimmed by 1 base and the J gene end by 2 bases; junction bases not matched to a gene: 5. CDR1 and CDR2 from the germline V gene are SGHRS and YFSETQ. In nucleotides, the CDR3 is TGCGCCAGCAGCTTGTCTAGCGGGAGCGTTCAAGAGACCCAGTACTTC. This translates into CASSLSSGSVQETQYF.